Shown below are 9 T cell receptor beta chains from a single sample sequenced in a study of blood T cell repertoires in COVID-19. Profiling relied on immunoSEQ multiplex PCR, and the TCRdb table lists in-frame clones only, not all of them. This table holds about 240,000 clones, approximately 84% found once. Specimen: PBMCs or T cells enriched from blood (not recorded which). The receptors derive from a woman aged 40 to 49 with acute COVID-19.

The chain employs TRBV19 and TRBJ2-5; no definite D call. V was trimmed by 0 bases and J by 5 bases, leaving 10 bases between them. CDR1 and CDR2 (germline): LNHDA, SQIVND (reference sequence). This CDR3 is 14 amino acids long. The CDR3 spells CASSIDPLRETQYF. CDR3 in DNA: TGTGCCAGTAGTATAGATCCCCTCAGGGAGACCCAGTACTTC.

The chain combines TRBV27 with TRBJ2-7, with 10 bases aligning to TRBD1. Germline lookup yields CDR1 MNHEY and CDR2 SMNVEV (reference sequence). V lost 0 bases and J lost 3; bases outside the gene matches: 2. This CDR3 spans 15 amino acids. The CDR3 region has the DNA TGTGCCAGCAGTTTATCCGGGACAGGGGTCTACGAGCAGTACTTC. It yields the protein CASSLSGTGVYEQYF.

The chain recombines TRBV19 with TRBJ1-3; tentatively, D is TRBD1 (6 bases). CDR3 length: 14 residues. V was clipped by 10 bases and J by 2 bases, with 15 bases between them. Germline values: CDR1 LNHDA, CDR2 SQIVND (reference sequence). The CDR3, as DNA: TGTGCCACAGCGTACAGGGAGCCTGGAAACACCATATATTTT. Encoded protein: CATAYREPGNTIYF.

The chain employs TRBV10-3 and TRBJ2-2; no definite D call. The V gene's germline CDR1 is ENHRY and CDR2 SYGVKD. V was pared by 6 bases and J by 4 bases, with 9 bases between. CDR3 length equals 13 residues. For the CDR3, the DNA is TGTGCCATCAGGGTCGGTGGCACCGGGGAGCTGTTTTTT. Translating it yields CAIRVGGTGELFF.

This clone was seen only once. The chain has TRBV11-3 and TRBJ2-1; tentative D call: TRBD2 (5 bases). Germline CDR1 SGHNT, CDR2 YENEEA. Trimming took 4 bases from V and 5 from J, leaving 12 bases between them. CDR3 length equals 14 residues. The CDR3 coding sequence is TGTGCCAGCAGCTCGACGGAGGAACACAATGAGCAGTTCTTC. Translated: CASSSTEEHNEQFF. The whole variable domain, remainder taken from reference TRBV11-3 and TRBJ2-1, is EAGVVQSPRYKIIEKKQPVAFWCNPISGHNTLYWYLQNLGQGPELLIRYENEEAVDDSQLPKDRFSAERLKGVDSTLKIQPAELGDSAVYLCASSSTEEHNEQFFGPGTRLTVL.

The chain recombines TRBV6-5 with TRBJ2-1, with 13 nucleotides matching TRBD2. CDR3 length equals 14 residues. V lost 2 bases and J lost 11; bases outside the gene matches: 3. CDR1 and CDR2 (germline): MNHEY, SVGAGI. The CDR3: CASSYLGTSGKQFF. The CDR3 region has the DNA TGTGCCAGCAGTTACCTCGGGACTAGCGGGAAGCAGTTCTTC.

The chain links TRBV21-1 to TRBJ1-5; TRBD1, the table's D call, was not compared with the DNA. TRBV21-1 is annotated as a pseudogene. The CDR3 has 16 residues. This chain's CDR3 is CASSGARGLSNQPQHF. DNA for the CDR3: TGTGCCAGCAGCGGGGCCAGGGGGCTTAGCAATCAGCCCCAGCATTTT.

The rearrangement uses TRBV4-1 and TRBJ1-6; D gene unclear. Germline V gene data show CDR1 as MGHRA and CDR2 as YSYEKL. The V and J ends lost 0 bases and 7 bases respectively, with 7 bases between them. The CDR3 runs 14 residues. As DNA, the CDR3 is TGCGCCAGCAGCCAAGAACGGAGGAATTCACCCCTCCACTTT. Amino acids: CASSQERRNSPLHF.

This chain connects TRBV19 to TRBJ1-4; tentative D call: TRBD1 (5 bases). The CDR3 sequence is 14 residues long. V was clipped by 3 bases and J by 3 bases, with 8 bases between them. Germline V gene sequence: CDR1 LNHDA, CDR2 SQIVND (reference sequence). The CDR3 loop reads CASSIRQPNEKLFF. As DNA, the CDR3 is TGTGCCAGTAGTATTAGACAGCCTAATGAAAAACTGTTTTTT. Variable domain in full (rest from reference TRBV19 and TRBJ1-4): DGGITQSPKYLFRKEGQNVTLSCEQNLNHDAMYWYRQDPGQGLRLIYYSQIVNDFQKGDIAEGYSVSREKKESFPLTVTSAQKNPTAFYLCASSIRQPNEKLFFGSGTQLSVL.